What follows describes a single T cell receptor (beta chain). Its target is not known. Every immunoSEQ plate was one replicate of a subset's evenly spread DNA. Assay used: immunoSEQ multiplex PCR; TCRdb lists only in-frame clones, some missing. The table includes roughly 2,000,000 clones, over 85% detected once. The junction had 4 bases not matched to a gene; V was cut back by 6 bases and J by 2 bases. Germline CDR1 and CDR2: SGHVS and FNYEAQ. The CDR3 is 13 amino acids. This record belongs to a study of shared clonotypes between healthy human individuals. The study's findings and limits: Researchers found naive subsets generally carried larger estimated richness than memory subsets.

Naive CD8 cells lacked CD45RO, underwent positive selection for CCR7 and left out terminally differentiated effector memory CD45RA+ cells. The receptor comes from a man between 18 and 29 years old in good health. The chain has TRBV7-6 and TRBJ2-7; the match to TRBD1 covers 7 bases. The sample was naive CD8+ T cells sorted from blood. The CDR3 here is CASSQGVAYEQYF. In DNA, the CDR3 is TGTGCCAGCAGTCAGGGGGTAGCCTACGAGCAGTACTTC.